Listed below are T cell receptor beta chains from one sample, sequenced in a study of identical twins. TCRdb re-called the 5' RACE reads with MiXCR, one entry per CDR3 protein. The sample carries more than 250,000 distinct CDR3 sequences, more than 6.5% recorded once. Another study also made use of these data, one on yellow fever vaccine responses in identical twins.

Sequences were obtained from memory (CD45RO+) T cells sorted from blood. Receptor source: a woman under 30 in good health. The CDR3 runs from the conserved cysteine through the conserved F or W. A D gene is named only where the DNA matches it firmly. The listing skips clone size in some rows; elsewhere it reads once, few, many or a size class.

>-|-|TRBJ2-7|TRBV3-1
CASSQAGAGYEQYF
TGTGCCAGCAGCCAAGCGGGGGCTGGGTACGAGCAGTACTTC
>TRBD1|many|TRBJ1-1|TRBV29-1
CSADYRGTEAFF
TGCAGCGCAGATTACAGGGGTACTGAAGCTTTCTTT
>-|-|TRBJ2-2|TRBV28
CASRKFTGELFF
TGTGCCAGCAGGAAATTTACCGGGGAGCTGTTTTTT
>TRBD1|many|TRBJ1-2|TRBV20-1
CSAIPGTGRGYTF
TGCAGTGCTATCCCCGGGACAGGAAGGGGCTACACCTTC
>-|-|TRBJ1-5|TRBV27
CASSLSYPSNQPQHF
TGTGCCAGCAGTTTATCCTACCCGAGCAATCAGCCCCAGCATTTT
>TRBD1|-|TRBJ1-6|TRBV6-2/TRBV6-3
CASSYDREAPNSPLHF
TGTGCCAGCAGTTACGACAGGGAAGCTCCCAATTCACCCCTCCACTTT
>-|many|TRBJ1-6|TRBV12-3/TRBV12-4
CASSLALTVNSPLHF
TGTGCCAGCAGTTTAGCGCTGACAGTCAATTCACCCCTCCACTTT
>-|-|TRBJ1-4|TRBV7-2
CASSLYSRLNEKLFF
TGTGCCAGCAGCTTATACTCACGGCTTAATGAAAAACTGTTTTTT
>TRBD1|many|TRBJ1-2|TRBV28
CASSSTKGAQIYGYTF
TGTGCCAGCAGCTCTACAAAGGGGGCGCAAATATATGGCTACACCTTC
>-|many|TRBJ2-7|TRBV5-1
CASSLDTTYEQYF
TGCGCCAGCAGCTTGGACACAACCTACGAGCAGTACTTC
>-|few|TRBJ2-2|TRBV7-3
CASSLTWAGSTGELFF
TGTGCCAGCAGCTTAACTTGGGCTGGTAGCACCGGGGAGCTGTTTTTT
>-|-|TRBJ1-2|TRBV2
CASSKGVGWANYGYTF
TGTGCCAGCAGCAAGGGAGTTGGCTGGGCTAACTATGGCTACACCTTC
>-|-|TRBJ1-2|TRBV6-5
CASKDSNYGYTF
TGTGCCAGCAAAGACAGTAACTATGGCTACACCTTC
>-|-|TRBJ1-1|TRBV7-9
CASSLVGGAGEAFF
TGTGCCAGCAGCTTAGTGGGGGGGGCAGGGGAAGCTTTCTTT
>-|few|TRBJ2-7|TRBV4-2
CASSQEGSGPYEQYF
TGTGCCAGCAGCCAAGAGGGTAGCGGCCCTTACGAGCAGTACTTC
>TRBD2|many|TRBJ2-3|TRBV12-3/TRBV12-4
CASSNRTSITTDTQYF
TGTGCCAGCAGTAACCGGACTAGCATAACCACAGATACGCAGTATTTT
>-|few|TRBJ2-5|TRBV18
CASSHVPWGETQYF
TGTGCCAGCTCCCACGTCCCTTGGGGAGAGACCCAGTACTTC
>TRBD2|many|TRBJ2-1|TRBV9
CASSVAHGTSGNNEQFF
TGTGCCAGCAGCGTAGCCCATGGGACTAGCGGGAACAATGAGCAGTTCTTC
>-|many|TRBJ1-2|TRBV6-1
CASSDPAAGNYGYTF
TGTGCCAGCAGTGATCCCGCGGCAGGAAACTATGGCTACACCTTC
>TRBD2|-|TRBJ2-3|TRBV7-2
CASSSAGRAGDTQYF
TGTGCCAGCAGCTCCGCGGGGAGGGCCGGAGATACGCAGTATTTT
>-|few|TRBJ2-6|TRBV5-6
CASSLGTLFGGANVLTF
TGTGCCAGCAGCTTGGGGACTCTCTTCGGTGGGGCCAACGTCCTGACTTTC
>TRBD1|many|TRBJ1-4|TRBV5-1
CASSSAGQINEKLFF
TGCGCCAGCAGCTCCGCGGGACAGATTAATGAAAAACTGTTTTTT
>-|many|TRBJ1-5|TRBV10-3
CAVRDGDSNQPQHF
TGTGCCGTCCGGGACGGCGATAGCAATCAGCCCCAGCATTTT
>-|-|TRBJ1-3|TRBV5-1
CASSLDGPGNTIYF
TGCGCCAGCAGCTTGGATGGTCCCGGAAACACCATATATTTT
>-|-|TRBJ1-5|TRBV12-5
CASGLVVGSQPQHF
TGTGCTAGTGGTTTGGTCGTAGGGTCCCAGCCCCAGCATTTT
>TRBD2|few|TRBJ2-7|TRBV7-6
CASSPPGASGGGEQYF
TGTGCCAGCAGCCCCCCCGGGGCTAGCGGTGGAGGCGAGCAGTACTTC
>-|many|TRBJ1-2|TRBV2
CASITEDEGTYGYTF
TGTGCCAGCATTACGGAAGATGAGGGGACCTATGGCTACACCTTC
>-|-|TRBJ2-3|TRBV14
CASSQVWGGRTQYF
TGTGCCAGCAGCCAAGTTTGGGGGGGGCGTACGCAGTATTTT
>TRBD1|-|TRBJ1-4|TRBV10-3
CAISPTGGSEKLFF
TGTGCCATCAGCCCCACAGGGGGTAGTGAAAAACTGTTTTTT
>-|many|TRBJ2-7|TRBV28
CASSSPGRALYEQYF
TGTGCCAGCAGTTCCCCCGGACGGGCCCTTTACGAGCAGTACTTC
>-|-|TRBJ2-3|TRBV2
CASSQGFGDTQYF
TGTGCCAGCAGCCAAGGATTCGGGGATACGCAGTATTTT
>-|few|TRBJ2-3|TRBV3-1
CASSQDRFLGDTQYF
TGTGCCAGCAGCCAAGATCGGTTTCTTGGGGATACGCAGTATTTT
>-|few|TRBJ2-3|TRBV5-1
CASSLGRGRTDTQYF
TGCGCCAGCAGCCTTGGGCGGGGTCGCACAGATACGCAGTATTTT
>-|many|TRBJ2-1|TRBV20-1
CSARGRLERNNEQFF
TGCAGTGCTAGAGGCAGACTAGAAAGGAACAATGAGCAGTTCTTC
>-|few|TRBJ2-7|TRBV29-1
CSVTPGTYEQYF
TGCAGCGTTACCCCGGGGACCTACGAGCAGTACTTC
>-|-|TRBJ1-4|TRBV7-9
CASSRAGLGEKLFF
TGTGCCAGCTCGAGAGCGGGATTAGGGGAAAAACTGTTTTTT
>-|-|TRBJ2-1|TRBV10-3
CAISAGDEQFF
TGTGCCATCAGTGCGGGTGATGAGCAGTTCTTC
>-|few|TRBJ2-5|TRBV2
CASSVAYETQYF
TGTGCCAGCAGTGTGGCTTATGAGACCCAGTACTTC
>-|few|TRBJ2-1|TRBV3-1
CASSRGINEQFF
TGTGCCAGCAGTCGGGGCATCAATGAGCAGTTCTTC
>TRBD2|-|TRBJ2-1|TRBV27
CASSLVAGGPYNEQFF
TGTGCCAGCAGTTTAGTAGCGGGAGGCCCCTACAATGAGCAGTTCTTC
>TRBD2|many|TRBJ2-7|TRBV4-1
CASSQGTSGRSEQYF
TGCGCCAGCAGCCAAGGGACTAGCGGGAGGAGTGAGCAGTACTTC
>TRBD1|few|TRBJ2-2|TRBV5-1
CASERDRGTGELFF
TGCGCCAGCGAGAGGGACAGGGGAACCGGGGAGCTGTTTTTT
>-|-|TRBJ2-3|TRBV18
CASSPASGTDTQYF
TGTGCCAGCTCACCGGCTAGCGGCACAGATACGCAGTATTTT
>TRBD1|-|TRBJ1-1|TRBV29-1
CSADRDNTEAFF
TGCAGCGCGGACAGGGACAACACTGAAGCTTTCTTT
>-|many|TRBJ1-2|TRBV12-3/TRBV12-4
CASSLETEDGYTF
TGTGCCAGCAGTTTAGAGACAGAGGATGGCTACACCTTC
>TRBD2|many|TRBJ2-1|TRBV11-1
CASSLRSGTSGLYNEQFF
TGTGCCAGCAGCCTACGAAGCGGGACTAGCGGTTTATACAATGAGCAGTTCTTC
>-|few|TRBJ2-3|TRBV7-9
CASSLGVTGRTDTQYF
TGTGCCAGCAGCTTAGGGGTTACAGGCCGCACAGATACGCAGTATTTT
>-|-|TRBJ2-1|TRBV5-6
CASSRDGVVSYNEQFF
TGTGCCAGCAGCAGGGATGGGGTGGTCTCTTACAATGAGCAGTTCTTC
>-|-|TRBJ2-2|TRBV16
CASSQGGWELFF
TGTGCCAGCAGCCAAGGAGGCTGGGAGCTGTTTTTT
>TRBD2|few|TRBJ2-1|TRBV27
CASSSTFRAGGYNEQFF
TGTGCCAGCAGTTCCACCTTCCGGGCGGGGGGATACAATGAGCAGTTCTTC
>-|few|TRBJ2-1|TRBV7-9
CASSWGSEQFF
TGTGCCAGCAGCTGGGGGTCCGAGCAGTTCTTC
>-|-|TRBJ2-5|TRBV6-4
CASSEGSQETQYF
TGTGCCAGCAGTGAAGGGTCCCAAGAGACCCAGTACTTC
>TRBD2|few|TRBJ2-3|TRBV19
CASSIRGGTGSDTQYF
TGTGCCAGTAGTATCCGGGGGGGCACTGGATCAGATACGCAGTATTTT
>TRBD2|few|TRBJ2-3|TRBV6-5
CASSYSASGGTDTQYF
TGTGCCAGCAGTTACTCGGCTAGCGGGGGCACAGATACGCAGTATTTT
>TRBD2|-|TRBJ2-5|TRBV20-1
CSARPLGVGGVQETQYF
TGCAGTGCTAGACCCTTGGGGGTTGGGGGGGTCCAAGAGACCCAGTACTTC
>-|-|TRBJ2-5|TRBV28
CASRGDNQETQYF
TGTGCCAGCAGGGGGGACAACCAAGAGACCCAGTACTTC